This T cell receptor (beta chain) was observed in a study of CD8+CD57+ T cells in acquired aplastic anemia. Across the whole study: Quantities of DNA derived from sorted CD4+ and CD8+ cells averaged around 3.2 ug. CD4+ cells from healthy donors averaged around 10 million reads.

Trimming at V came to 0 bases and at J to 4 bases, leaving 4 bases not matched to a gene. Germline V CDR1 and CDR2: SGHTA, FQGNSA. The length of the CDR3 is 16 residues. Genomic DNA provided the template from which TCR beta VDJ and CDR3 profiles were obtained. TCRdb itself ran the reads through MiXCR, one entry per CDR3 protein. Among 400,000 to 450,000 distinct CDR3 sequences listed, 60% to 80% were seen once. The sequence was obtained from a human donor in good health, serving as a control. V usage is TRBV7-2 and J usage is TRBJ1-3; 9 nucleotides align to TRBD1. Sequencing was done on a sample of sorted CD4+, CD8+, or CD8+CD57+ T cells (not recorded which) from PBMCs. This CDR3 reads CASSLAGTGMGNTIYF. CDR3 nucleotides: TGTGCCAGCAGCTTAGCCGGGACAGGGATGGGAAACACCATATATTTT. Using reference TRBV7-2 and TRBJ1-3 for the parts outside the CDR3, the full variable domain is GAGVSQSPSNKVTEKGKDVELRCDPISGHTALYWYRQSLGQGLEFLIYFQGNSAPDKSGLPSDRFSAERTGGSVSTLTIQRTQQEDSAVYLCASSLAGTGMGNTIYFGEGSWLTVV.